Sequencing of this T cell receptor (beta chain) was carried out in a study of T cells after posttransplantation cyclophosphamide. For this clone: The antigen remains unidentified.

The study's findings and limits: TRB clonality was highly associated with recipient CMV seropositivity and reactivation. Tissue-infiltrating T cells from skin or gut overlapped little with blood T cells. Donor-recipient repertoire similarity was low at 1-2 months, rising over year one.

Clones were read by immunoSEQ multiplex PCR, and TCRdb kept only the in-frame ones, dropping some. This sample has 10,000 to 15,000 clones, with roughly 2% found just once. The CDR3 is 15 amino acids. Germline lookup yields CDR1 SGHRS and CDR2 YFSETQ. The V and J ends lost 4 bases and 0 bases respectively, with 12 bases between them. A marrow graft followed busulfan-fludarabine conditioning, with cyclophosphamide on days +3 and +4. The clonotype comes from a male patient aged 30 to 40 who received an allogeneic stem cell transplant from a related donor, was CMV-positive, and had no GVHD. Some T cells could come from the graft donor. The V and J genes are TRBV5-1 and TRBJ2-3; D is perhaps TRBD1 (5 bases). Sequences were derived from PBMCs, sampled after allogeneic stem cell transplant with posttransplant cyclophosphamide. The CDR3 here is CASSETTESTDTQYF. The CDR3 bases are TGCGCCAGCAGCGAAACGACAGAGAGCACAGATACGCAGTATTTT.